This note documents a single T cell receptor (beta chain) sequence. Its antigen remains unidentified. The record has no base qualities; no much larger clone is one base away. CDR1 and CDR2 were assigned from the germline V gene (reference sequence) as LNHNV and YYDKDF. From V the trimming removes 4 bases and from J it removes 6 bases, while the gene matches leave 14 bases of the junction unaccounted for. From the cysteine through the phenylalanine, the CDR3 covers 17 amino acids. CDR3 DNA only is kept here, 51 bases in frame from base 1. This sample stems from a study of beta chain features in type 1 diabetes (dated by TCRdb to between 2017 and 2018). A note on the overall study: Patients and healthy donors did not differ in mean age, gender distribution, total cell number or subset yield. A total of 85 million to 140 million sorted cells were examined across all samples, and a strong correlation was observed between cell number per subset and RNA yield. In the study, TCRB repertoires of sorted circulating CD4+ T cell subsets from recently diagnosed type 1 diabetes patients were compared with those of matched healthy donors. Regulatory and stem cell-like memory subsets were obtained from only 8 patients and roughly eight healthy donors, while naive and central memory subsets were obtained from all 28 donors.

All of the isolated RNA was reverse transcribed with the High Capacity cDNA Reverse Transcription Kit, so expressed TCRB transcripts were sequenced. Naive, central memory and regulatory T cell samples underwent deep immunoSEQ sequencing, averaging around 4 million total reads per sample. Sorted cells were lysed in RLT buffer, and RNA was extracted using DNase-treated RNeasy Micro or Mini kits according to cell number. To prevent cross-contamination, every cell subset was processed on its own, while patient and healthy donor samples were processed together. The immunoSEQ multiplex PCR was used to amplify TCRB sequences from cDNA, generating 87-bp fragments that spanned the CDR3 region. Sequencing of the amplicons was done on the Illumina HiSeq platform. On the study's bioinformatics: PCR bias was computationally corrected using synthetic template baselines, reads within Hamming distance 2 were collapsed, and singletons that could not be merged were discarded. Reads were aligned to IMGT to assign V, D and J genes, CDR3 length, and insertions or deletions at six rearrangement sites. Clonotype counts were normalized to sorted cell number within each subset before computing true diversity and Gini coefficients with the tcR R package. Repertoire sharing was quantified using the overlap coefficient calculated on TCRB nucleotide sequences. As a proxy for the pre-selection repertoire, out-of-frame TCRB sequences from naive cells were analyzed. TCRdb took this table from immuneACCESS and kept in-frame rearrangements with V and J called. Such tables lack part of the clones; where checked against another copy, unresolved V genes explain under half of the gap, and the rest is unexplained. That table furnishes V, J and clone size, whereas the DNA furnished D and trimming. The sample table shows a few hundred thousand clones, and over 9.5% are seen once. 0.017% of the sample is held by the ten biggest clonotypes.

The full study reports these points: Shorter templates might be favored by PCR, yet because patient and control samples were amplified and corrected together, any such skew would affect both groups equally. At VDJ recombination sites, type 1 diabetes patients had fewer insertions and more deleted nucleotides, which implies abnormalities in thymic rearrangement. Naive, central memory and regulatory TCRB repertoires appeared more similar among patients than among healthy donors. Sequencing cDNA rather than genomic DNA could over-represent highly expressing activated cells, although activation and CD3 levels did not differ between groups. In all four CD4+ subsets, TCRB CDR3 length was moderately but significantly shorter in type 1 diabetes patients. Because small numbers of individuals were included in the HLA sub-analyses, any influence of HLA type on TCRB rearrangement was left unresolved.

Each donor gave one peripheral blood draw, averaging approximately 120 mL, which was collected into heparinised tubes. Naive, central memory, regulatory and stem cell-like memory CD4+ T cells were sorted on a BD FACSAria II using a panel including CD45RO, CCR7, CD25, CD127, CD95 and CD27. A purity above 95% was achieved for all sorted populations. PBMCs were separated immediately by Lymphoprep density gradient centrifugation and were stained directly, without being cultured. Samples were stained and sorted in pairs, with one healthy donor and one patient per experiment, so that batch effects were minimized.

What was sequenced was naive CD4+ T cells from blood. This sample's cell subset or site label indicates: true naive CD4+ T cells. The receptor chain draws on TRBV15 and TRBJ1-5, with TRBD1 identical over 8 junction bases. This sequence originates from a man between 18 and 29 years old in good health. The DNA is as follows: TGTGCCACCAGCACGCTGGATTGGACAGGGAGCGGTCAGCCCCAGCATTTT. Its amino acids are CATSTLDWTGSGQPQHF.